The clone carrying this TCR beta chain was observed many times. As yet, its antigen is unknown. This sample was taken from a study of neurological immune-mediated disorders. Trimming took 6 bases from V and 0 from J, leaving 9 bases between them. The CDR3 is 14 amino acids. CDR1 MNHNS and CDR2 SASEGT come from the germline V gene. Overall study findings and caveats: The most TCR clonal expansion was seen in HTLV-1-associated myelopathy, and the least was seen in multiple sclerosis, which fell below healthy controls.

As to time point: longitudinal time-point 2. PBMCs numbering 2 million and stored at -80 C yielded the unsorted libraries. One entry per CDR3 protein results from TCRdb running MiXCR on the 5' RACE reads. The repertoire includes 57,000 or so distinct CDR3 sequences, roughly 10% of them detected once, and under 15% sits in the top ten. Input material: PBMCs. This sequence originates from a young man in good health. The chain uses TRBV6-1 and TRBJ1-3, with D possibly TRBD1 on 6 matching bases. CDR3 loop: CASSTGSSGNTIYF. As DNA, the CDR3 is TGTGCCAGCAGCACAGGGAGCTCTGGAAACACCATATATTTT.